The 27 T cell receptor beta chains presented below share a single source sample, sequenced in a study of shared clonotypes between healthy human individuals. Naive CD8 cells comprised CD45RO-negative, CCR7-positively selected cells, excluding terminally differentiated effector memory CD45RA+ cells. Produced via immunoSEQ multiplex PCR; TCRdb's table is partial and in-frame only. The sample carries about 580,000 clones, 98% recorded once. The sample comprised naive CD8+ T cells sorted from blood. These receptors originate from a man under 40 in good health.

The chain couples TRBV6-5 to TRBJ2-2; D not resolved. The CDR3 consists of 13 residues. Germline V gives CDR1 MNHEY, CDR2 SVGAGI. Trimming cost V 6 bases and J 1 base, with 6 bases left between them. The CDR3 here is CASSPLNTGELFF. CDR3 DNA: TGTGCCAGCAGCCCTCTGAACACCGGGGAGCTGTTTTTT.

V gene TRBV7-2 combines with J gene TRBJ2-7, with D uncertain. The CDR3 consists of 13 residues. In germline, CDR1 is SGHTA, CDR2 FQGNSA. Trimming removed 5 bases from V and 0 bases from J, with 8 bases in between. The DNA for the CDR3 is TGTGCCAGCAGCCCATACATCTCCTACGAGCAGTACTTC. Protein product: CASSPYISYEQYF.

J is TRBJ1-1 and V is TRBV6-5, with a tentative D call TRBD1 (6 bases). This CDR3 is built from 14 residues. Trimming removed 4 bases from V and 3 bases from J, with 12 bases in between. Per germline, CDR1 MNHEY and CDR2 SVGAGI. CDR3 in DNA: TGTGCCAGCAGTTTATACAGGGAGGACACTGAAGCTTTCTTT. Residues: CASSLYREDTEAFF.

This chain connects TRBV7-8 to TRBJ2-4; D may be TRBD1 (6 bases). V was cut by 3 bases and J by 8 bases, with 23 bases left in between. This CDR3 has 17 amino acids. Looked up from germline, CDR1 is SGHVS and CDR2 is FQNEAQ. Here the CDR3 DNA reads TGTGCCAGCAGCTTGGACCCTGGGACACTAGATTTAGACATTCAGTACTTC. The encoded protein is CASSLDPGTLDLDIQYF.

Only one count was recorded for this clone. The chain links TRBV6-6 to TRBJ2-5; D is undetermined. Trimming removed 1 base at V and 2 bases at J, with 8 bases between. The CDR3 loop spans 14 amino acids. Germline assignment: CDR1 MNHNY and CDR2 SVGAGI (reference sequence). As DNA, the CDR3 is TGTGCCAGCAGTTACTTTGGGGAACAAGAGACCCAGTACTTC. Its protein product is CASSYFGEQETQYF.

This clone came up once. V gene TRBV6-5 combines with J gene TRBJ2-7; TRBD2 matches at 9 bases. Germline CDR1 MNHEY, CDR2 SVGAGI. V lost 4 bases to trimming and J lost 4 bases; unmatched junction nucleotides: 8. The CDR3 has 15 amino acids. CDR3 amino acids: CASSSGVAGVYEQYF. CDR3 sequence (DNA): TGTGCCAGCAGTTCCGGGGTAGCGGGAGTATACGAGCAGTACTTC.

The chain employs TRBV28 and TRBJ2-3; no reliable D call. CDR1 and CDR2 from the germline V gene are MDHEN and SYDVKM. Trimming took 5 bases from V and 10 from J, leaving 19 bases between them. This CDR3 has 14 residues. The CDR3: CASSQQLGGSSQYF. Written as DNA, the CDR3 is TGTGCCAGCAGTCAACAATTAGGTGGTTCCTCGCAGTATTTT.

This chain uses TRBV9 with TRBJ2-1, with 7 bases identical to TRBD2. The CDR3 has 14 amino acids. With V trimmed by 4 bases and J by 9 bases, 10 bases remained unmatched. CDR1 is SGDLS, CDR2 YYNGEE, per germline. CDR3 DNA: TGTGCCAGCAGCCCCGTGAGCGGGATGATTGAGCAGTTCTTC. This sequence encodes CASSPVSGMIEQFF.

The chain is built from TRBV13 and TRBJ1-5, with TRBD1 as a possible D gene (6 bases). The CDR3 sequence is 14 residues long. Germline V gene sequence: CDR1 PRHDT, CDR2 FYEKMQ (reference sequence). V lost 5 bases, J lost 0 bases, and 8 bases lay in between. The CDR3 protein is CASSTRGSNQPQHF. CDR3 DNA sequence: TGTGCCAGCAGCACCAGGGGTAGCAATCAGCCCCAGCATTTT.

The gene calls are TRBV9 and TRBJ2-3; D possibly uses TRBD1 or TRBD2 (5 bases each). Germline V gene data show CDR1 as SGDLS and CDR2 as YYNGEE. The V end was cut by 3 bases, the J end by 0 bases, with 11 bases between. The CDR3 has 15 amino acids. CDR3 in DNA: TGTGCCAGCAGCGGTGGGACGGCTAGCACAGATACGCAGTATTTT. It yields the protein CASSGGTASTDTQYF.

The chain links TRBV18 to TRBJ2-1; no clear D. Looked up from germline, CDR1 is KGHSH and CDR2 is LQKENI. V lost 2 bases, J lost 4 bases, and 18 bases lay in between. CDR3 size: 17 residues. The CDR3 sequence is CASSPSAVSGIYNEQFF. The CDR3 nucleotides read TGTGCCAGCTCACCATCGGCAGTCTCTGGGATATACAATGAGCAGTTCTTC. The full variable domain, with the rest looked up from reference TRBV18 and TRBJ2-1, is NAGVMQNPRHLVRRRGQEARLRCSPMKGHSHVYWYRQLPEEGLKFMVYLQKENIIDESGMPKERFSAEFPKEGPSILRIQQVVRGDSAAYFCASSPSAVSGIYNEQFFGPGTRLTVL.

The chain has TRBV4-3 and TRBJ2-1; tentative D call: TRBD1 (6 bases). The germline V and J ends were trimmed by 0 bases and 3 bases, with 12 bases remaining between them. This CDR3 has 16 residues. Germline V lookup: CDR1 LGHNA, CDR2 YSLEER. The CDR3 DNA sequence: TGCGCCAGCAGCCAAGATGGTCAGGGGCTCTACAATGAGCAGTTCTTC. This sequence encodes CASSQDGQGLYNEQFF.

The rearrangement links TRBV29-1 to TRBJ2-7; no clear D gene. The germline V gene encodes CDR1 SQVTM and CDR2 ANQGSEA. V was cut by 3 bases and J by 2 bases, with 5 bases left in between. The CDR3 has 11 residues. The CDR3 DNA is TGCAGCGTTGACAACACCTACGAGCAGTACTTC. Translated, it gives CSVDNTYEQYF.

This chain uses TRBV29-1 with TRBJ2-5; D tentatively reads TRBD1 or TRBD2 (5 bases each). This CDR3 region has 13 residues. The germline V gene has CDR1 SQVTM and CDR2 ANQGSEA. The V end was cut by 3 bases, the J end by 1 base, with 9 bases between. The CDR3 coding sequence is TGCAGCGTTGATTGGGACGTCCAAGAGACCCAGTACTTC. It is translated as CSVDWDVQETQYF.

This chain connects TRBV14 to TRBJ2-3; D unresolved. The CDR3 runs to 16 residues. V lost 1 base and J lost 4, with 15 bases in between. Germline V CDR1 and CDR2: SGHDN, FVKESK. Here the CDR3 DNA reads TGTGCCAGCAGCCAAGTGGGGAACTCCCGGGCAGATACGCAGTATTTT. Translation gives CASSQVGNSRADTQYF.

The chain carries TRBV27 and TRBJ2-7; 9 bases are a match to TRBD2. The junction had 9 bases not matched to a gene; V was cut back by 3 bases and J by 6 bases. The CDR3 sequence is 15 residues long. The germline gives CDR1 MNHEY, CDR2 SMNVEV (reference sequence). CDR3 in DNA: TGTGCCAGCAGTTTGTCGAGTCTAGCGGGGCGCGAGCAGTACTTC. Translation: CASSLSSLAGREQYF.

On this clone itself: Other DNA sequences in the same sample also yield this CDR3. This chain joins TRBV9 and TRBJ2-3; no firm D call. The V gene lost 5 bases and the J gene lost 3 bases, with 7 bases spanning the gap. The germline V gene encodes CDR1 SGDLS and CDR2 YYNGEE. The CDR3 runs to 12 residues. CDR3 sequence reads: CASSANTDTQYF. In nucleotides, the CDR3 is TGTGCCAGCAGTGCCAATACAGATACGCAGTATTTT.

This clone occurred once. The chain uses TRBV11-1 and TRBJ1-1; D unresolved. CDR3 length: 12 amino acids. Per the germline V gene, CDR1 is SGHAT and CDR2 is FQDESV (reference sequence). V was shortened by 1 base and J by 10 bases, with 10 bases between the two germline ends. This CDR3 reads CASSLGGGGAFF. The CDR3 coding sequence is TGTGCCAGCAGCTTAGGAGGAGGCGGAGCTTTCTTT.

The V call is TRBV29-1, the J call TRBJ2-5, with a weak D call TRBD1 (6 bases). This CDR3 is built from 14 residues. V dropped 6 bases and J dropped 5 bases, with 19 bases sitting between them. Germline lookup yields CDR1 SQVTM and CDR2 ANQGSEA. CDR3 protein: CSVGVTGSGETQYF. In DNA, the CDR3 is TGCAGCGTGGGCGTCACAGGGTCAGGGGAGACCCAGTACTTC.

The chain joins TRBV11-2 to TRBJ2-7; TRBD1 is a possible D gene (5 bases). The germline V gene encodes CDR1 SGHAT and CDR2 FQNNGV. V was trimmed by 6 bases and J by 7 bases, leaving 19 bases between them. This CDR3 has 14 amino acids. The CDR3: CASSSSVGLREQYF. CDR3 bases: TGTGCCAGCAGTTCATCTGTGGGGCTTAGAGAGCAGTACTTC.

This rearrangement joins TRBV7-8 to TRBJ1-5; a weak D match, TRBD1 (6 bases). CDR1 and CDR2 (germline): SGHVS, FQNEAQ. The CDR3 has 13 amino acids. V dropped 7 bases and J dropped 4 bases, with 11 bases sitting between them. This CDR3 is CASTEGGNQPQHF. DNA of the CDR3: TGTGCCAGCACCGAAGGGGGGAATCAGCCCCAGCATTTT.

This chain joins TRBV18 and TRBJ2-3; unclear D gene. V gave up 4 bases and J gave up 1 base, with 9 bases separating them. This CDR3 has 14 residues. Germline V gene lookup returns CDR1 KGHSH and CDR2 LQKENI. For the CDR3, the DNA is TGTGCCAGCTCACGAGGACCCCGCACAGATACGCAGTATTTT. It is translated as CASSRGPRTDTQYF.

The chain links TRBV18 to TRBJ1-1, with 8 nucleotides matching TRBD1. CDR1 is KGHSH, CDR2 LQKENI, per germline. V lost 2 bases and J lost 4; bases outside the gene matches: 9. This CDR3 has 16 amino acids. The CDR3 loop is CASSPTAGGGGTEAFF. The DNA for the CDR3 is TGTGCCAGCTCACCAACGGCAGGGGGCGGTGGCACTGAAGCTTTCTTT. Full variable domain (missing parts from reference TRBV18 and TRBJ1-1): NAGVMQNPRHLVRRRGQEARLRCSPMKGHSHVYWYRQLPEEGLKFMVYLQKENIIDESGMPKERFSAEFPKEGPSILRIQQVVRGDSAAYFCASSPTAGGGGTEAFFGQGTRLTVV.

The chain uses TRBV9 and TRBJ2-7; a weak D match, TRBD2 (6 bases). The V gene's germline CDR1 is SGDLS and CDR2 YYNGEE. The CDR3 length is 14 residues. The ends were cut back, 0 bases at V and 7 bases at J, with 14 bases in the middle. The CDR3 DNA reads TGTGCCAGCAGCGTAGAGGTACGGGCGGGGGAGCAGTACTTC. Protein: CASSVEVRAGEQYF.

This chain links TRBV5-1 with TRBJ2-7; 11 bases match TRBD2. The germline V gene has CDR1 SGHRS and CDR2 YFSETQ. The CDR3 is made up of 15 amino acids. V lost 2 bases to trimming and J lost 6 bases; unmatched junction nucleotides: 7. CDR3 sequence reads: CASSFVTSGTTEQYF. The CDR3 nucleotides are TGCGCCAGCAGCTTTGTGACTAGCGGGACAACCGAGCAGTACTTC.

The J gene is TRBJ2-7, the V gene TRBV18; D unresolved. Trimming stripped 3 bases from V and 7 bases from J, with 13 bases between. Germline V gene lookup returns CDR1 KGHSH and CDR2 LQKENI. The CDR3 runs 13 residues. The CDR3 protein is CASSPGRLWEQYF. CDR3 bases: TGTGCCAGCTCACCGGGCAGATTGTGGGAGCAGTACTTC.

V usage is TRBV5-1 and J usage is TRBJ1-5, with D tentatively TRBD1 (5 bases). The CDR3 has 15 amino acids. V dropped 1 base and J dropped 3 bases, with 11 bases sitting between them. Germline V gives CDR1 SGHRS, CDR2 YFSETQ. CDR3 DNA: TGCGCCAGCAGCTTGCAGGGTGCGTTCAATCAGCCCCAGCATTTT. Residues: CASSLQGAFNQPQHF. The entire variable domain, with the rest obtained from reference TRBV5-1 and TRBJ1-5, is as follows: KAGVTQTPRYLIKTRGQQVTLSCSPISGHRSVSWYQQTPGQGLQFLFEYFSETQRNKGNFPGRFSGRQFSNSRSEMNVSTLELGDSALYLCASSLQGAFNQPQHFGDGTRLSIL.